A single sample is the source of the 22 T cell receptor beta chains below, sequenced in a study of HIV-infected patients and healthy controls. cDNA was made from around 0.45 ug RNA using alpha and beta constant primers. Alpha and beta chain libraries were made separately by chain-specific third strand synthesis with multiplexing indices. Each CDR3 protein is one row after TCRdb ran MiXCR on the 5' RACE reads. There are about 10,000 distinct CDR3 sequences in the sample; around 4.9% occur only once, and about 15% lies in the top ten. No cell fractionation was done, so the repertoire covers all unsorted peripheral blood T cells. Sample: blood, taken before antiretroviral therapy. These receptors came from an adult with HIV infection.

This clonotype was observed many times. V gene TRBV6-5 combines with J gene TRBJ2-1; D tentatively reads TRBD1 or TRBD2 (5 bases each). CDR3 length: 14 residues. Trimming removed 6 bases from V and 8 bases from J, with 17 bases in between. Germline V gene lookup returns CDR1 MNHEY and CDR2 SVGAGI. The CDR3 nucleotides are TGTGCCAGCAGGGGTACGGGGCGAATCGATGAGCAGTTCTTC. Protein: CASRGTGRIDEQFF.

This clonotype was seen ten or more times. The chain uses TRBV7-9 and TRBJ2-7; D is perhaps TRBD1 (6 bases). There are 14 residues in the CDR3. Germline CDR1 reads SEHNR; CDR2 reads FQNEAQ (reference sequence). V lost 4 bases and J 2 bases, leaving 12 bases between the germline ends. DNA for the CDR3: TGTGCCAGCAGCTCCCGGACAGTCCCCTACGAGCAGTACTTC. Amino acid sequence: CASSSRTVPYEQYF.

Within the sample, this clonotype is medium-sized (0.01 to 0.1%). J is TRBJ1-1 and V is TRBV9, with no clear D. Deletions cut 2 bases from V and 2 bases from J, with 4 bases between. The CDR3 totals 12 residues. CDR1 is SGDLS, CDR2 YYNGEE, per germline. The CDR3 loop reads CASSVPNTEAFF. The CDR3 nucleotides are TGTGCCAGCAGCGTTCCTAACACTGAAGCTTTCTTT.

This clonotype was observed many times. This chain joins TRBV18 and TRBJ2-3, with D perhaps matching TRBD2 (6 bases). The CDR3 runs to 16 residues. The V end lost 4 bases, the J end lost 6 bases, and 20 bases lay between the germline ends. From germline, CDR1 is KGHSH and CDR2 LQKENI. The CDR3, as DNA: TGTGCCAGCTCACAGCTCATGGGGGGAAACACGGATACGCAGTATTTT. It specifies CASSQLMGGNTDTQYF.

This clonotype was recorded at least ten times. The chain uses TRBV9 and TRBJ2-3, with 10 nucleotides matching TRBD1. The CDR3 is 15 amino acids. Germline CDR1 SGDLS, CDR2 YYNGEE. V lost 2 bases and J lost 2; bases outside the gene matches: 2. The CDR3: CASSVGTGATDTQYF. CDR3 coding DNA: TGTGCCAGCAGCGTCGGGACAGGGGCCACAGATACGCAGTATTTT.

This clonotype is classed as large. The chain carries TRBV6-6 and TRBJ2-3; D gene ambiguous. V was trimmed by 1 base and J by 1 base, leaving 6 bases between them. This CDR3 is built from 14 residues. Germline V gives CDR1 MNHNY, CDR2 SVGAGI (reference sequence). The CDR3 protein is CASSYLARTDTQYF. CDR3 bases: TGTGCCAGCAGTTACTTGGCACGCACAGATACGCAGTATTTT.

There are many counts of this clonotype. This rearrangement joins TRBV24-1 to TRBJ2-1, with no clear D. V lost 6 bases, J lost 4 bases, and 12 bases lay in between. The CDR3 consists of 14 residues. Germline V gives CDR1 KGHDR, CDR2 SFDVKD. The CDR3 coding sequence is TGTGCCACCAGTACGAGGCCCCCATACAATGAGCAGTTCTTC. It specifies CATSTRPPYNEQFF.

The sample holds many counts of this clonotype. The chain links TRBV9 to TRBJ2-3; D not resolved. V lost 0 bases and J lost 2, with 10 bases in between. This CDR3 spans 15 amino acids. Germline loops: CDR1 SGDLS, CDR2 YYNGEE. CDR3 sequence (DNA): TGTGCCAGCAGCGTAGGCCTGGAGACCACAGATACGCAGTATTTT. Its protein product is CASSVGLETTDTQYF.

This clonotype was seen ten or more times. The rearrangement links TRBV4-2 to TRBJ1-1; weak D call: TRBD1 (5 bases). The CDR3 length is 17 residues. Trimming shortened V by 0 bases and J by 3 bases, and 17 bases separated the two germline ends. Germline CDR1 LGHNA, CDR2 YNFKEQ. CDR3 in DNA: TGTGCCAGCAGCCAAGATCGCGGGGTTGCGGGGGACACTGAAGCTTTCTTT. Translated: CASSQDRGVAGDTEAFF.

This clonotype was detected many times. The V call is TRBV29-1, the J call TRBJ2-3; weak D call: TRBD2 (10 bases). Trimming pared 6 bases from V and 1 base from J, leaving 26 bases between. CDR1 is SQVTM and CDR2 is ANQGSEA in the germline V gene. The CDR3 contains 18 residues. CDR3 sequence reads: CSVPPGQGTSGGTDTQYF. The DNA of the CDR3 is TGCAGCGTCCCCCCGGGACAGGGAACTAGCGGGGGCACAGATACGCAGTATTTT.

In its sample, this clonotype was seen many times. The V call is TRBV6-5, the J call TRBJ2-5; D is perhaps TRBD1 or TRBD2 (5 bases each). In germline, CDR1 is MNHEY, CDR2 SVGAGI. This CDR3 is 14 amino acids long. Trimming took 0 bases from V and 4 from J, leaving 9 bases between them. CDR3 bases: TGTGCCAGCAGTTACTCTCCTGGGGGAGAGACCCAGTACTTC. It yields the protein CASSYSPGGETQYF.

This clonotype was observed at least ten times. This sequence joins TRBV19 and TRBJ2-3, with D perhaps matching TRBD2 (6 bases). The CDR3 is 15 residues long. Trimming removed 6 bases from V and 2 bases from J, with 15 bases in between. Germline V gene lookup returns CDR1 LNHDA and CDR2 SQIVND (reference sequence). The CDR3: CASSHFAGPTDTQYF. CDR3 coding DNA: TGTGCCAGTAGCCACTTTGCGGGGCCCACAGATACGCAGTATTTT. The whole variable domain, remainder taken from reference TRBV19 and TRBJ2-3, is DGGITQSPKYLFRKEGQNVTLSCEQNLNHDAMYWYRQDPGQGLRLIYYSQIVNDFQKGDIAEGYSVSREKKESFPLTVTSAQKNPTAFYLCASSHFAGPTDTQYFGPGTRLTVL.

By proportion, this clonotype is medium-sized. The chain combines TRBV12-3 or TRBV12-4 with TRBJ1-5; D ambiguous. V lost 4 bases, J lost 6 bases, and 13 bases lay in between. This CDR3 contains 14 residues. The CDR3 DNA sequence: TGTGCCAGCAGTTGGTCGGGTCTCGGTCAGCCCCAGCATTTT. Its protein is CASSWSGLGQPQHF.

This clonotype was seen at least ten times. The V gene is TRBV15, the J gene TRBJ2-3; 9 bases match TRBD2. After removal of 8 bases from V and 4 bases from J, the junction contained 4 bases not matched to a gene. The CDR3 loop spans 13 amino acids. The germline CDR1 and CDR2 sequences are LNHNV and YYDKDF (reference sequence). CDR3 bases: TGTGCCACCGCTCTAGCGGGGTCAGATACGCAGTATTTT. Protein: CATALAGSDTQYF.

By its share, this clonotype is medium-sized (0.01 to 0.1%). The V and J genes are TRBV2 and TRBJ1-5; D unresolved. Trimming took 3 bases from V and 7 from J, leaving 7 bases between them. Germline-derived CDR1 and CDR2 are SNHLY and FYNNEI. The CDR3 loop spans 12 amino acids. Here the CDR3 reads CASSDLGQPQHF. In DNA form, the CDR3 reads TGTGCCAGCAGTGATCTGGGACAGCCCCAGCATTTT.

This clonotype was seen ten or more times. CDR3 nucleotide sequence: TGTGCCAGCAGCTTGGAAAGGGGAGGGGCCTATGGCTACACCTTC. Its protein is CASSLERGGAYGYTF. This rearrangement joins TRBV5-4 to TRBJ1-2, with D possibly TRBD1 on 5 matching bases. Germline CDR1 and CDR2: SGHNT and YYREEE (reference sequence). V was trimmed by 0 bases and J by 4 bases, leaving 13 bases between them. The CDR3 is 15 residues long.

This clonotype was observed at least ten times. This chain connects TRBV7-9 to TRBJ2-7, with 8 bases lining up with TRBD1. V dropped 3 bases and J dropped 3; count of bases not matched to a gene: 7. Germline CDR1 and CDR2: SEHNR and FQNEAQ (reference sequence). CDR3 length: 15 amino acids. CDR3 residues: CASSLDRANYYEQYF. The CDR3 DNA follows: TGTGCCAGCAGCTTGGACAGGGCGAACTACTACGAGCAGTACTTC.

This clonotype was counted ten times or more. J is TRBJ1-1 and V is TRBV5-1; TRBD1 matches at 7 bases. The J segment lost 1 base and the V segment lost 4 bases, leaving 7 bases of the junction unmatched. Germline V lookup: CDR1 SGHRS, CDR2 YFSETQ. The CDR3 runs to 15 residues. The CDR3 DNA sequence: TGCGCCAGCAGCGTGGAAGGGGGCAGGAACACTGAAGCTTTCTTT. Its protein is CASSVEGGRNTEAFF.

By sample share, this clonotype is medium-sized. The genes are TRBV7-8 and TRBJ2-3; unclear D gene. The V end lost 3 bases, the J end lost 4 bases, and 11 bases lay between the germline ends. Germline V gene data show CDR1 as SGHVS and CDR2 as FQNEAQ. The CDR3 loop spans 14 amino acids. The CDR3 region is CASSFLGTADTQYF. For the CDR3, the DNA is TGTGCCAGCAGCTTTTTGGGTACCGCAGATACGCAGTATTTT.

By share, this clonotype counts as medium-sized. The genes are TRBV6-5 and TRBJ2-1, with unresolved D. V was shortened by 8 bases and J by 8 bases, with 10 bases between the two germline ends. CDR3 length: 11 amino acids. CDR1 is MNHEY, CDR2 SVGAGI, per germline. CDR3 DNA: TGTGCCAGCTGCATGGCCCATGAGCAGTTCTTC. Its translation is CASCMAHEQFF.

This clonotype showed up many times. The chain combines TRBV20-1 with TRBJ2-1; D is ambiguous. Germline lookup yields CDR1 DFQATT and CDR2 SNEGSKA (reference sequence). The CDR3 consists of 10 residues. V lost 3 bases to trimming and J lost 4 bases, with 1 base between them. In DNA form, the CDR3 reads TGCAGTGCTAGGTACAATGAGCAGTTCTTC. Translation gives CSARYNEQFF.

This clonotype was seen many times. V usage is TRBV28 and J usage is TRBJ1-1, with 9 bases identical to TRBD1. CDR1 MDHEN and CDR2 SYDVKM come from the germline V gene. V lost 4 bases and J lost 1; bases outside the gene matches: 10. The CDR3 runs 17 residues. CDR3 in DNA: TGTGCCAGCAGTTCCTATATAAAACAGGGGGCGAACACTGAAGCTTTCTTT. Its protein is CASSSYIKQGANTEAFF.